These 16 T cell receptor beta chains came from one sample sequenced in a study of cytomegalovirus exposure and HLA in healthy donors. Clones were sequenced by immunoSEQ multiplex PCR, and TCRdb holds only the in-frame ones, with some missing. The sample records a few hundred thousand clones, roughly 88% being singletons. The specimen sequenced was PBMCs. The receptor set was obtained from a woman under 30 in good health and CMV-seronegative.

This chain uses TRBV4-1 with TRBJ1-2; no clear D. The CDR3 contains 15 residues. V lost 2 bases, J lost 7 bases, and 17 bases lay in between. Germline V gene sequence: CDR1 MGHRA, CDR2 YSYEKL. The CDR3 DNA reads TGCGCCAGCAGCCAATTGCCTGGGCAAGGATTTGGCTACACCTTC. Protein product: CASSQLPGQGFGYTF.

CDR3 nucleotide sequence: TGTGCCACCAAATCCCCACCTACGATGGACAGGTCAGGAAACTACGAGCAGTACTTC. This encodes CATKSPPTMDRSGNYEQYF. The chain has TRBV21-1 and TRBJ2-7; TRBD1 is taken as the D call from the table, unchecked against the DNA. TRBV21-1 is termed a pseudogene. The CDR3 runs 19 residues.

This clone was seen only a few times. This chain joins TRBV7-9 and TRBJ1-2; D remains ambiguous. Germline V gives CDR1 SEHNR, CDR2 FQNEAQ (reference sequence). This CDR3 has 16 residues. Trimming cost V 5 bases and J 0 bases, with 16 bases left between them. DNA for the CDR3: TGTGCCAGCAGCGCCACAGAGGCCGGGACTAACTATGGCTACACCTTC. Protein: CASSATEAGTNYGYTF.

The chain has TRBV9 and TRBJ2-1; possibly TRBD1 for D (6 bases). Trimming took off 3 bases at V and 7 bases at J, with 11 bases between the two ends. CDR1 is SGDLS and CDR2 is YYNGEE in the germline V gene. The CDR3 has 13 amino acids. CDR3 coding DNA: TGTGCCAGCAGCGGAGCTACAGGGAATGAGCAGTTCTTC. Its translation is CASSGATGNEQFF.

This clone was seen once. This chain uses TRBV7-2 with TRBJ2-7; D is possibly TRBD2 (5 bases). The germline gives CDR1 SGHTA, CDR2 FQGNSA. The CDR3 runs 18 residues. The V end lost 1 base, the J end lost 2 bases, and 21 bases lay between the germline ends. The CDR3 nucleotides are TGTGCCAGCAGCTTAGTCGGACTCCTTACGGGTGGGGCCTACGAGCAGTACTTC. It specifies CASSLVGLLTGGAYEQYF.

For this clone: As the CDR3 is not closed by the conserved phenylalanine or tryptophan, this likely results from a read error. The DNA is omitted, as the CDR3 cannot be located on it reliably, and the CDR3 follows TCRdb's listing. The gene calls are TRBV21-1 and TRBJ1-5; TRBD1 is the table's D call, not checked against the DNA. TRBV21-1 represents a pseudogene. Including both end residues, the CDR3 is 11 amino acids long. CDR3: CASSKSVGAVE.

The rearrangement joins TRBV11-3 to TRBJ2-1; 10 bases map to TRBD2. V shed 1 base and J 7 bases; nucleotides not matched to a gene: 4. The CDR3 has 15 residues. The V gene's germline CDR1 is SGHNT and CDR2 YENEEA. The CDR3 sequence is CASSLGVTSGNEQFF. CDR3 coding DNA: TGTGCCAGCAGCTTAGGGGTGACTAGCGGGAATGAGCAGTTCTTC.

V is TRBV13 and J is TRBJ1-2; D unclear. Germline-derived CDR1 and CDR2 are PRHDT and FYEKMQ (reference sequence). The V end was cut by 1 base, the J end by 4 bases, with 4 bases between. CDR3 length: 12 residues. The CDR3 DNA sequence: TGTGCCAGCAGCTTAGTCAGCTATGGCTACACCTTC. Protein sequence: CASSLVSYGYTF.

The count of this clone is one. The V and J genes are TRBV19 and TRBJ2-7; D possibly corresponds to TRBD1 (6 bases). Germline loops: CDR1 LNHDA, CDR2 SQIVND (reference sequence). Trimming cost V 5 bases and J 6 bases, with 20 bases left between them. The CDR3 sequence is 15 residues long. The CDR3 DNA follows: TGTGCCAGTAGTCTTTCCTCAGGGGACACCGTCGAGCAGTACTTC. Residues: CASSLSSGDTVEQYF.

The chain combines TRBV28 with TRBJ2-3; TRBD2 matches at 10 bases. The germline V gene encodes CDR1 MDHEN and CDR2 SYDVKM. The CDR3 length is 14 residues. V lost 5 bases to trimming and J lost 7 bases; unmatched junction nucleotides: 6. The DNA of the CDR3 is TGTGCCAGCAGTCTCCTAGCGGGAGCATATACGCAGTATTTT. This sequence encodes CASSLLAGAYTQYF. Full variable domain (rest looked up from reference TRBV28 and TRBJ2-3): DVKVTQSSRYLVKRTGEKVFLECVQDMDHENMFWYRQDPGLGLRLIYFSYDVKMKEKGDIPEGYSVSREKKERFSLILESASTNQTSMYLCASSLLAGAYTQYFGPGTRLTVL.

V gene TRBV28 combines with J gene TRBJ2-1; D possibly corresponds to TRBD2 (6 bases). V dropped 2 bases and J dropped 7 bases, with 12 bases sitting between them. Germline CDR1 and CDR2: MDHEN and SYDVKM. There are 14 residues in the CDR3. The CDR3: CASSLRGRLNEQFF. The CDR3 region has the DNA TGTGCCAGCAGTTTACGGGGGAGGTTGAATGAGCAGTTCTTC.

This clone was seen just once. The rearrangement joins TRBV28 to TRBJ2-7, with 9 bases fitting TRBD2. This CDR3 contains 15 residues. J gave up 4 bases and V 6 bases, and 10 bases lay outside the gene matches. Per germline, CDR1 MDHEN and CDR2 SYDVKM. The CDR3 loop reads CASRTNSGSWYEQYF. The CDR3 DNA follows: TGTGCCAGCAGAACTAATAGCGGGAGTTGGTACGAGCAGTACTTC. The full variable domain, rest sourced from reference TRBV28 and TRBJ2-7, is DVKVTQSSRYLVKRTGEKVFLECVQDMDHENMFWYRQDPGLGLRLIYFSYDVKMKEKGDIPEGYSVSREKKERFSLILESASTNQTSMYLCASRTNSGSWYEQYFGPGTRLTVT.

The chain uses TRBV5-4 and TRBJ2-7, with TRBD2 as a possible D gene (5 bases). Per the germline V gene, CDR1 is SGHNT and CDR2 is YYREEE (reference sequence). There are 14 residues in the CDR3. Trimming removed 2 bases from V and 0 bases from J, with 9 bases in between. CDR3 in amino acids: CASSFPGSSYEQYF. As DNA, the CDR3 is TGTGCCAGCAGCTTCCCGGGAAGCTCCTACGAGCAGTACTTC.

The chain uses TRBV9 and TRBJ2-6; D unclear. The CDR3 totals 16 residues. Germline-derived CDR1 and CDR2 are SGDLS and YYNGEE. Trimming left V 2 bases short and J 1 base short, with 10 bases between. DNA of the CDR3: TGTGCCAGCAGCGTCTCATGGGCGTCTGGGGCCAACGTCCTGACTTTC. The encoded protein is CASSVSWASGANVLTF.

The rearrangement links TRBV6-6 to TRBJ2-7; 7 nucleotides agree with TRBD1. Germline CDR1 MNHNY, CDR2 SVGAGI (reference sequence). The CDR3 has 14 amino acids. With 3 bases clipped from V and 2 bases from J, the junction kept 4 bases outside the gene matches. The CDR3 DNA follows: TGTGCCAGCAGTTATTCCCAGGGGGCCTACGAGCAGTACTTC. Amino acids: CASSYSQGAYEQYF.

The J gene is TRBJ2-7, the V gene TRBV7-9; D ambiguous. Germline values: CDR1 SEHNR, CDR2 FQNEAQ (reference sequence). Deletions cut 5 bases from V and 5 bases from J, with 16 bases between. CDR3 length: 14 residues. The CDR3 loop is CASSHRNSQNEQYF. The CDR3 nucleotides are TGTGCCAGCAGCCACCGGAACAGTCAGAACGAGCAGTACTTC.